A selection of T cell receptor beta chains follows, all from one sample in a study of shared clonotypes between healthy human individuals. TCRdb's table, derived via immunoSEQ multiplex PCR, lists solely in-frame clones and lacks some. This table holds approximately 1,500,000 clones, 98% found once. Sequencing was carried out using naive CD4+ T cells sorted from blood. All receptors come from a young man in good health. The CDR3 runs from the conserved cysteine through the conserved F or W. The D gene is left open where the match is weak. The listing skips clone size in some rows; elsewhere it reads once, few, many or a size class.

D	V	J	size	DNA	CDR3
NA	TRBV7-2	TRBJ1-4	once	TGTGCCAGCAGCTTACAGGGATCCACTAATGAAAAACTGTTTTTT	CASSLQGSTNEKLFF
TRBD1	TRBV6-5	TRBJ2-1	NA	TGTGCCAGCAGTTACTCGGGGACAGGGGGGTACAATGAGCAGTTCTTC	CASSYSGTGGYNEQFF
NA	TRBV5-5	TRBJ2-7	NA	TGTGCCAGCAGCCGACTACAGGCGACCTACGAGCAGTACTTC	CASSRLQATYEQYF
NA	TRBV5-8	TRBJ2-1	NA	TGTGCCAGCAGCTTGAGTCTCCGGCAGCAGTTCTTC	CASSLSLRQQFF
TRBD1	TRBV28	TRBJ2-7	NA	TGTGCCAGCGTTCACAGGGGGACGCCCTCCTACGAGCAGTACTTC	CASVHRGTPSYEQYF
TRBD2	TRBV9	TRBJ2-1	NA	TGTGCCAGCAGCGAGGGGACTAGTTACAATGAGCAGTTCTTC	CASSEGTSYNEQFF
NA	TRBV6-6	TRBJ2-1	NA	TGTGCCAGCAGTTACTCGATCAGCCGGGCTTATGAGCAGTTCTTC	CASSYSISRAYEQFF
TRBD2	TRBV28	TRBJ2-3	NA	TGTGCCAGCAGCAGACTAGCGGGAGTTTCTGATACGCAGTATTTT	CASSRLAGVSDTQYF
TRBD1	TRBV19	TRBJ2-7	once	TGTGCCAGTAGTTCCCGACAGGGTTACGAGCAGTACTTC	CASSSRQGYEQYF
NA	TRBV10-2	TRBJ2-7	NA	TGCGCCAGCAGTGAGTCGGCAGCCCTACCTTACGAGCAGTACTTC	CASSESAALPYEQYF
NA	TRBV5-4	TRBJ1-1	NA	TGTGCCAGCAGCTTGGAGGCGGGGGCCGGGAACACTGAAGCTTTCTTT	CASSLEAGAGNTEAFF
NA	TRBV5-1	TRBJ2-6	NA	TGCGCCAGCAGCTTGTCGACGGCCATCTCTGGGGCCAACGTCCTGACTTTC	CASSLSTAISGANVLTF
NA	TRBV11-2	TRBJ2-2	once	TGTGCCAGCAGTATCGAGGTGGACACCGGGGAGCTGTTTTTT	CASSIEVDTGELFF
TRBD1	TRBV2	TRBJ2-7	NA	TGTGCCAGCTATCAGGGGGCCTACGTCGCGAGCCCCTACGAGCAGTACTTC	CASYQGAYVASPYEQYF
TRBD2	TRBV5-4	TRBJ2-7	NA	TGTGCCAGCAGCTTGCGAGGGCTAGCGGCTGAGCAGTACTTC	CASSLRGLAAEQYF
NA	TRBV29-1	TRBJ2-3	NA	TGCAGCGTTGTAGGCGGGGCGCACGGGAAAGGCACAGATACGCAGTATTTT	CSVVGGAHGKGTDTQYF
NA	TRBV30	TRBJ1-1	NA	TGTGCCTGGAAGGGGACGGGGAGGACTGAAGCTTTCTTT	CAWKGTGRTEAFF
NA	TRBV7-9	TRBJ1-1	NA	TGTGCCAGCAGCTCCATTCCAGGGGACGCGACTGAAGCTTTCTTT	CASSSIPGDATEAFF
TRBD1	TRBV7-2	TRBJ2-6	NA	TGTGCCAGCACAGATGGGGCAGGGGGTTACTCTGGGGCCAACGTCCTGACTTTC	CASTDGAGGYSGANVLTF